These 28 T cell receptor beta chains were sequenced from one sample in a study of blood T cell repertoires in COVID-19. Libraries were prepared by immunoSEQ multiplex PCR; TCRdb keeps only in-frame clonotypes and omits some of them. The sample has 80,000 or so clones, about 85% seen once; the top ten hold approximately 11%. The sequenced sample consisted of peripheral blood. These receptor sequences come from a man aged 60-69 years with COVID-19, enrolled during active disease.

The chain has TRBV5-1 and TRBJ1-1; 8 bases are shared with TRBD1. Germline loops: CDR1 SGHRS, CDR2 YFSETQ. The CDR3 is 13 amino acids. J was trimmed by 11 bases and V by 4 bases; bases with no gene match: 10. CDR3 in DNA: TGCGCCAGCAGCGCAATCGGACAGGGATGGGCTTTCTTT. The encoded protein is CASSAIGQGWAFF.

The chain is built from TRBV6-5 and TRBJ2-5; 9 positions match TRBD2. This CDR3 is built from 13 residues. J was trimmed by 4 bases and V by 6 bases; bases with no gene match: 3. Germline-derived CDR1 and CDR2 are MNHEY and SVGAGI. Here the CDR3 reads CASRRTSAETQYF. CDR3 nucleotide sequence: TGTGCCAGCAGGAGGACTAGCGCAGAGACCCAGTACTTC.

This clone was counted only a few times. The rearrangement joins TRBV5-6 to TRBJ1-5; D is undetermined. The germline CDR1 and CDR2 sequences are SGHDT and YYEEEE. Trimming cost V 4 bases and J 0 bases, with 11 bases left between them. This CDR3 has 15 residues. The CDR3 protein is CASSPRRDSNQPQHF. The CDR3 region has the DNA TGTGCCAGCAGCCCACGGAGGGATAGCAATCAGCCCCAGCATTTT.

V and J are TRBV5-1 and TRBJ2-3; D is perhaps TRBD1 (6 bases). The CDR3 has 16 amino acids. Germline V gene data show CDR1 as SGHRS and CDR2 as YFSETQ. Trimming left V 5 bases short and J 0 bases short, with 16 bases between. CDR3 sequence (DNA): TGCGCCAGCAGTGAGAGGGGGTCCTCTAGCACAGATACGCAGTATTTT. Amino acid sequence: CASSERGSSSTDTQYF.

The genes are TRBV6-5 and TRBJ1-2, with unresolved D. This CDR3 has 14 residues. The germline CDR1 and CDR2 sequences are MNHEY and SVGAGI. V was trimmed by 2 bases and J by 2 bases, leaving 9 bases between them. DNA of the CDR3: TGTGCCAGCAGTTACGGACTGGGAAACTATGGCTACACCTTC. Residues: CASSYGLGNYGYTF.

The CDR3, as DNA: TGCGCCAGCAGTGCGGCAGACAGGTTTGGCTACACCTTC. This sequence encodes CASSAADRFGYTF. This chain joins TRBV10-1 and TRBJ1-2, with a tentative D call TRBD1 (6 bases). Trimming pared 4 bases from V and 7 bases from J, leaving 13 bases between. The CDR3 extends over 13 amino acids. Germline V gene lookup returns CDR1 WNHNN and CDR2 SYGVQD (reference sequence).

The CDR3 DNA follows: TGTGCCAGTAGTATCCAGGATATTGGGCCCCAGCATTTT. It yields the protein CASSIQDIGPQHF. V is TRBV19 and J is TRBJ1-5, with D unclear. Trimming took 3 bases from V and 9 from J, leaving 12 bases between them. The germline CDR1 and CDR2 sequences are LNHDA and SQIVND (reference sequence). CDR3 length: 13 residues. Drawing the rest from reference TRBV19 and TRBJ1-5, the complete variable domain is DGGITQSPKYLFRKEGQNVTLSCEQNLNHDAMYWYRQDPGQGLRLIYYSQIVNDFQKGDIAEGYSVSREKKESFPLTVTSAQKNPTAFYLCASSIQDIGPQHFGDGTRLSIL.

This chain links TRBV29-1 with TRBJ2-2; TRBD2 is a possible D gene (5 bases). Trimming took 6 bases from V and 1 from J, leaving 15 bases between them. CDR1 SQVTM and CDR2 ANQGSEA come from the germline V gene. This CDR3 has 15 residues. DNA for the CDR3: TGCAGCGTCTTGAGGGATCTCCAGAACACCGGGGAGCTGTTTTTT. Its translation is CSVLRDLQNTGELFF.

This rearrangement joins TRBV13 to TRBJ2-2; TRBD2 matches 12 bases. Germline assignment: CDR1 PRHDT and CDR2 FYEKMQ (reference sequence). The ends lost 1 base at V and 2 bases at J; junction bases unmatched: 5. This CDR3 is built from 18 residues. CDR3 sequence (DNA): TGTGCCAGCAGCTTAGACACTAGCGGGAGGACAAACACCGGGGAGCTGTTTTTT. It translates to CASSLDTSGRTNTGELFF.

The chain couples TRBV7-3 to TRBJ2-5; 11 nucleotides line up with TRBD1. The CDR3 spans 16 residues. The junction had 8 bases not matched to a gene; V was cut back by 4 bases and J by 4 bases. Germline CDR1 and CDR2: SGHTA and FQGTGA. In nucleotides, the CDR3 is TGTGCCAGCAGCTCAGGGGACAGGGGGACAGGAGAGACCCAGTACTTC. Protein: CASSSGDRGTGETQYF.

The CDR3: CASSSLNRGPYNEQFF. CDR3 sequence (DNA): TGTGCCAGCAGCTCGCTTAACAGGGGTCCCTACAATGAGCAGTTCTTC. The V and J genes are TRBV7-6 and TRBJ2-1, with TRBD1 matching 7 bases. The length of the CDR3 is 16 residues. Germline-derived CDR1 and CDR2 are SGHVS and FNYEAQ. The trim removed 4 bases at V and 2 bases at J, leaving 8 bases unmatched. The full variable domain, its missing parts supplied by reference TRBV7-6 and TRBJ2-1, is GAGVSQSPRYKVTKRGQDVALRCDPISGHVSLYWYRQALGQGPEFLTYFNYEAQQDKSGLPNDRFSAERPEGSISTLTIQRTEQRDSAMYRCASSSLNRGPYNEQFFGPGTRLTVL.

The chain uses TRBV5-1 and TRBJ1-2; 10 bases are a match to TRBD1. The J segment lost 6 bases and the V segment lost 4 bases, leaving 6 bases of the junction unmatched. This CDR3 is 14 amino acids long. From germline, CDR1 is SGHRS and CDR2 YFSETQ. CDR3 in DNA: TGCGCCAGCAGCGTCGGGACAGGGGAGAATGGCTACACCTTC. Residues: CASSVGTGENGYTF. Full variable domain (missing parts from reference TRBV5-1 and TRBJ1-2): KAGVTQTPRYLIKTRGQQVTLSCSPISGHRSVSWYQQTPGQGLQFLFEYFSETQRNKGNFPGRFSGRQFSNSRSEMNVSTLELGDSALYLCASSVGTGENGYTFGSGTRLTVV.

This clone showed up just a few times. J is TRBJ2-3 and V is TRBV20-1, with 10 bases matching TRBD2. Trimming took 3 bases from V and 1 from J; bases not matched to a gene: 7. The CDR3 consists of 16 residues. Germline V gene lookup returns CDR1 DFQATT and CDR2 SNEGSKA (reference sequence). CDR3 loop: CSASFLLAGGTDTQYF. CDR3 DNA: TGCAGTGCTAGTTTTCTCCTAGCGGGGGGCACAGATACGCAGTATTTT.

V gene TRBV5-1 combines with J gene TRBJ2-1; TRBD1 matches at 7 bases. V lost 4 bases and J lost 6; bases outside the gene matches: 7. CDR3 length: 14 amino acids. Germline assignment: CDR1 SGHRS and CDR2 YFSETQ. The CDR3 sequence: CASSEQGIPNEQFF. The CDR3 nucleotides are TGCGCCAGCAGCGAACAGGGGATCCCCAATGAGCAGTTCTTC.

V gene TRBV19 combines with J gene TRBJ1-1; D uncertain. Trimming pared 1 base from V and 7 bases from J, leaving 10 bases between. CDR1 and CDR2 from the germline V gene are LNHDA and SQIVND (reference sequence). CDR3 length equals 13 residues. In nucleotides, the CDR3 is TGTGCCAGTAGTATAGGCCAGGCTATTGAAGCTTTCTTT. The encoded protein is CASSIGQAIEAFF.

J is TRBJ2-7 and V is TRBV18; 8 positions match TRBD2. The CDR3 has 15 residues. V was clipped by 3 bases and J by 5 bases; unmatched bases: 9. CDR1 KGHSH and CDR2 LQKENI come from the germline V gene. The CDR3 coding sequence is TGTGCCAGCTCACCCTTGTCGGGAGGGGCAAACGAGCAGTACTTC. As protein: CASSPLSGGANEQYF.

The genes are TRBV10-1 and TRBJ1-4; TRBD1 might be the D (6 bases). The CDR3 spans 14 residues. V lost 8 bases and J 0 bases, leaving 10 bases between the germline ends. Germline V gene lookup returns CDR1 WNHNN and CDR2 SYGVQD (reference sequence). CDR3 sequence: CASSGTPTNEKLFF. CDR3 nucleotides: TGCGCCAGCTCCGGGACACCAACTAATGAAAAACTGTTTTTT.

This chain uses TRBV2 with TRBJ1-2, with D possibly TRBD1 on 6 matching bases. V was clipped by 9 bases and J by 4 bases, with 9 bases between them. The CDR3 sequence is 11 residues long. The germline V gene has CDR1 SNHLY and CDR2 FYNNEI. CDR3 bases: TGTGCCAGTGGACAGATCTATGGCTACACCTTC. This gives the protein CASGQIYGYTF. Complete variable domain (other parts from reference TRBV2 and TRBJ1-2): EPEVTQTPSHQVTQMGQEVILRCVPISNHLYFYWYRQILGQKVEFLVSFYNNEISEKSEIFDDQFSVERPDGSNFTLKIRSTKLEDSAMYFCASGQIYGYTFGSGTRLTVV.

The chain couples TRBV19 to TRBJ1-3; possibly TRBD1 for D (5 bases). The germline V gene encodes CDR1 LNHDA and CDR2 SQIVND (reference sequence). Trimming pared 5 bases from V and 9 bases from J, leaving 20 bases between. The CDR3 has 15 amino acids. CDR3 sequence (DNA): TGTGCCAGTAGTCGGGCAGGGAACTCCGGTACCACCATATATTTT. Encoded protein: CASSRAGNSGTTIYF.

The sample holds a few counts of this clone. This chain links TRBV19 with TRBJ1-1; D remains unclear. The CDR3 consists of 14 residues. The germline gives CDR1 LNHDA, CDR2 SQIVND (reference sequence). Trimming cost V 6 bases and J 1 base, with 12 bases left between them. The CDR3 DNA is TGTGCCAGTAGGGACTGGGAGGAGAACACTGAAGCTTTCTTT. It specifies CASRDWEENTEAFF.

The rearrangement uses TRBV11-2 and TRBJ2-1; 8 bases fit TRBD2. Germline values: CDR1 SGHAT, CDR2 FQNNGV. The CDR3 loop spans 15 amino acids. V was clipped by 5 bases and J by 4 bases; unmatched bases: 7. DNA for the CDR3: TGTGCCAGCAGCCTAGGTAGCGGGACATACAATGAGCAGTTCTTC. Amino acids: CASSLGSGTYNEQFF.

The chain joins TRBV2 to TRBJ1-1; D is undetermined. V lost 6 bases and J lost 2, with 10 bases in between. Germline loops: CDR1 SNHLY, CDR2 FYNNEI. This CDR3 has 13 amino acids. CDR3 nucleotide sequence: TGTGCCAGCAGGTTCACAGCAAACACTGAAGCTTTCTTT. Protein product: CASRFTANTEAFF.

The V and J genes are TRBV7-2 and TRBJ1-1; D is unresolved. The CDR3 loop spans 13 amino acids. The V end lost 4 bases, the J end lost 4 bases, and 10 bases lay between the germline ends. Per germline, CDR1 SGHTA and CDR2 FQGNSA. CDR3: CASSSERSTEAFF. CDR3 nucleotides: TGTGCCAGCAGCTCAGAACGCTCCACTGAAGCTTTCTTT.

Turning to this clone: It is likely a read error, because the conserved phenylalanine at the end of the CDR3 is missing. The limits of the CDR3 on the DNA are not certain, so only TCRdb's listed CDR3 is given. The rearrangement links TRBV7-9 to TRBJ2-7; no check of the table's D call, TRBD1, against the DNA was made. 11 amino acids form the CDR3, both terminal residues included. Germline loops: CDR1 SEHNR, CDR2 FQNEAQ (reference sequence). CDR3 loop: CASSLEDRVSI.

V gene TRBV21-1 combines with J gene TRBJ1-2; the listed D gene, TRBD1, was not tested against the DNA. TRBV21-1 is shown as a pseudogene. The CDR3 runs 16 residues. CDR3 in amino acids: CASSTRSQGANYGYTF. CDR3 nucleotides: TGTGCCAGCAGCACCAGATCTCAGGGGGCTAACTATGGCTACACCTTC.

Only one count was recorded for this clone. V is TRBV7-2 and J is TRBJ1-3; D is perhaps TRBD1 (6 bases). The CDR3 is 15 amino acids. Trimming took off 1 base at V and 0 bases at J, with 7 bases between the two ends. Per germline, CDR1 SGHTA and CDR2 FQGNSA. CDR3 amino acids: CASSLVGASGNTIYF. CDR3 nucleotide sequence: TGTGCCAGCAGCTTAGTGGGGGCCTCTGGAAACACCATATATTTT.

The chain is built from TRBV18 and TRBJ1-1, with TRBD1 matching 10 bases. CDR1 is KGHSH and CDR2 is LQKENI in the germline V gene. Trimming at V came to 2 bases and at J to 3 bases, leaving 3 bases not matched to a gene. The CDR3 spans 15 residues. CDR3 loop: CASSPSGQGYTEAFF. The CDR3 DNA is TGTGCCAGCTCACCATCGGGACAGGGGTACACTGAAGCTTTCTTT.

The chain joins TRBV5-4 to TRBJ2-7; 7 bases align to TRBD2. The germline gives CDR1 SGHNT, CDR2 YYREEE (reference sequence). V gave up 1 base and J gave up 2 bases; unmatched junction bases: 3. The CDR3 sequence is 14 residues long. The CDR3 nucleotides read TGTGCCAGCAGCTTGAGAAGCGGGACCTACGAGCAGTACTTC. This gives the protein CASSLRSGTYEQYF. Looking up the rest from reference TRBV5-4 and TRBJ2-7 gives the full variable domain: ETGVTQSPTHLIKTRGQQVTLRCSSQSGHNTVSWYQQALGQGPQFIFQYYREEENGRGNFPPRFSGLQFPNYSSELNVNALELDDSALYLCASSLRSGTYEQYFGPGTRLTVT.